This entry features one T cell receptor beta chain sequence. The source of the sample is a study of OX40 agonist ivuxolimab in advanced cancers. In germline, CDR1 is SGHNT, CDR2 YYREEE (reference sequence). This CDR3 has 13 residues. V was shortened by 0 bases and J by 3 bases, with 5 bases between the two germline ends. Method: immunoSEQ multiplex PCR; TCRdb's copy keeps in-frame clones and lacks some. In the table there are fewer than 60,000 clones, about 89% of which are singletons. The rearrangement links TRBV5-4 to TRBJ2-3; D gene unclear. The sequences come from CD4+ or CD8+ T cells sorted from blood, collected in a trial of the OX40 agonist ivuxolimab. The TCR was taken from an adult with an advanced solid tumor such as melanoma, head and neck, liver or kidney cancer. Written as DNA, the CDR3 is TGTGCCAGCAGCTTGGCCCGTACAGATACGCAGTATTTT. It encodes CASSLARTDTQYF. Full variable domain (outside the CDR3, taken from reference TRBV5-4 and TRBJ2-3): ETGVTQSPTHLIKTRGQQVTLRCSSQSGHNTVSWYQQALGQGPQFIFQYYREEENGRGNFPPRFSGLQFPNYSSELNVNALELDDSALYLCASSLARTDTQYFGPGTRLTVL.